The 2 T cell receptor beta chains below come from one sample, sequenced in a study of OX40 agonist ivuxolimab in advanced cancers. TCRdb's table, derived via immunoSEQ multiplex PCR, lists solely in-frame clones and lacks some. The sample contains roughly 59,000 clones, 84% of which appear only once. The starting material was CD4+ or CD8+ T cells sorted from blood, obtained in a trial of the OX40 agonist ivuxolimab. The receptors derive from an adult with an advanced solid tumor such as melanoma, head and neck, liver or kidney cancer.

CDR3 residues: CASSRGSRAMSSYEQYF. CDR3 nucleotide sequence: TGCGCCAGCAGCCGCGGGTCCAGGGCCATGTCCTCCTACGAGCAGTACTTC. The rearrangement uses TRBV5-1 and TRBJ2-7; either TRBD1 or TRBD2 may supply D (5 bases each). Trimming took 4 bases from V and 0 from J, leaving 20 bases between them. The CDR3 runs 17 residues. Germline V gives CDR1 SGHRS, CDR2 YFSETQ. The full variable domain, with the rest looked up from reference TRBV5-1 and TRBJ2-7, is KAGVTQTPRYLIKTRGQQVTLSCSPISGHRSVSWYQQTPGQGLQFLFEYFSETQRNKGNFPGRFSGRQFSNSRSEMNVSTLELGDSALYLCASSRGSRAMSSYEQYFGPGTRLTVT.

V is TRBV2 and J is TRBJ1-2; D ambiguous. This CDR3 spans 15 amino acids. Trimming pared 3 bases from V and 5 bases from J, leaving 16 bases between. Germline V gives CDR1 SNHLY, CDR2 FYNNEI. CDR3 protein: CASSERLAAYYGYTF. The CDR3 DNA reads TGTGCCAGCAGTGAGAGGCTGGCCGCTTATTATGGCTACACCTTC.